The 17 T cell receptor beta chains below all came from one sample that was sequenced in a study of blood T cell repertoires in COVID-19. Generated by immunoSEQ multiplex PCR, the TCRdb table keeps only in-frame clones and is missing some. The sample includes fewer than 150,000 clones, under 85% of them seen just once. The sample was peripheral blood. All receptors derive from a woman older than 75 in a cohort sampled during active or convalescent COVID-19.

The CDR3 is CASSGGGFDEQFF. CDR3 in DNA: TGCGCCAGCAGCGGGGGGGGTTTCGATGAGCAGTTCTTC. The J gene is TRBJ2-1, the V gene TRBV4-3, with 7 bases fitting TRBD2. The V segment lost 5 bases and the J segment 8 bases; nucleotides outside the gene matches: 6. Per the germline V gene, CDR1 is LGHNA and CDR2 is YSLEER. This CDR3 comprises 13 residues.

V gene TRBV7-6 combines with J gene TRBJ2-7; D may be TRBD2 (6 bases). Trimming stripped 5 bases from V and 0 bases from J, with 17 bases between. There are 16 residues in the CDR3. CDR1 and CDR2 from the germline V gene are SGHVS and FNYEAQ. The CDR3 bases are TGTGCCAGCAGCCCTTACCGTGGGGACTTCTCCTACGAGCAGTACTTC. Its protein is CASSPYRGDFSYEQYF.

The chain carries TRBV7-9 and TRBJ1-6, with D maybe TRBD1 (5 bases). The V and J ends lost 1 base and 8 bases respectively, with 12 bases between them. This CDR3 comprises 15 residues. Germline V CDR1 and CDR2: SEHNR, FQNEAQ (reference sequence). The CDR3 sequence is CASSLGSQGYSPLHF. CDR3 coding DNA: TGTGCCAGCAGCTTAGGTTCCCAGGGATATTCACCCCTCCACTTT.

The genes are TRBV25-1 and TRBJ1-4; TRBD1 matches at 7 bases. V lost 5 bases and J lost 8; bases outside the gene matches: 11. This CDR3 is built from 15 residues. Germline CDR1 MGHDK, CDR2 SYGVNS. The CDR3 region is CASSLPGGTGEKLFF. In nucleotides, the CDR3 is TGTGCCAGCAGTCTCCCAGGGGGTACGGGAGAAAAACTGTTTTTT.

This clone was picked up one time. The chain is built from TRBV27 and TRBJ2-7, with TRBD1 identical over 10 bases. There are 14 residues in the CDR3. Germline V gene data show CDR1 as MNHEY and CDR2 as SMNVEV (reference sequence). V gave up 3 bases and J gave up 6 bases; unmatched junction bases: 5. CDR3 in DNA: TGTGCCAGCAGTTTCCGGGACAGGGGTGCCGAGCAGTACTTC. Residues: CASSFRDRGAEQYF.

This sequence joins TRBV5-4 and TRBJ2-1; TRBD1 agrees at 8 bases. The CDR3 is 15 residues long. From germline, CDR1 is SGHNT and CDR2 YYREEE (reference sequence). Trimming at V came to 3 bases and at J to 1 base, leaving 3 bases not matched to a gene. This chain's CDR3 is CASSSGQVSYNEQFF. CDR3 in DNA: TGTGCCAGCAGCTCGGGACAGGTGTCCTACAATGAGCAGTTCTTC.

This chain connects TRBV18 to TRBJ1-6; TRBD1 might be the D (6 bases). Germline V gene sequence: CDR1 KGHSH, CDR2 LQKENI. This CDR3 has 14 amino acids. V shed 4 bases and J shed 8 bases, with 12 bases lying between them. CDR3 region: CASSLWTADSPLHF. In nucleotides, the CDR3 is TGTGCCAGCTCACTATGGACAGCCGATTCACCCCTCCACTTT. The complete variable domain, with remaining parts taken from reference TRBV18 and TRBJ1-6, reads NAGVMQNPRHLVRRRGQEARLRCSPMKGHSHVYWYRQLPEEGLKFMVYLQKENIIDESGMPKERFSAEFPKEGPSILRIQQVVRGDSAAYFCASSLWTADSPLHFGNGTRLTVT.

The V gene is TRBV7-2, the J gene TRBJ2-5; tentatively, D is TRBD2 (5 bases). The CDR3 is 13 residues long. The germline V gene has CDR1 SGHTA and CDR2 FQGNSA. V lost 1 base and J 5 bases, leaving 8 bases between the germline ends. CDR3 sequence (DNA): TGTGCCAGCAGCTTAGGGAGGCGGGAGACCCAGTACTTC. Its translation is CASSLGRRETQYF.

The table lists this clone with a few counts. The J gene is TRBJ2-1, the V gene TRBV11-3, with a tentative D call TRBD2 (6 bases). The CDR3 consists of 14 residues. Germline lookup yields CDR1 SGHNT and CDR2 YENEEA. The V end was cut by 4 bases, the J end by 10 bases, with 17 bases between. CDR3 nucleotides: TGTGCCAGCAGCTCGACGCGGGGCGTCGGGGAGCAGTTCTTC. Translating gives CASSSTRGVGEQFF.

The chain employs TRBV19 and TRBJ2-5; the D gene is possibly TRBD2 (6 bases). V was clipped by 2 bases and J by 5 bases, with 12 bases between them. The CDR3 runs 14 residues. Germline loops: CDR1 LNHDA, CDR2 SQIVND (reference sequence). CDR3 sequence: CASSIRSGVETQYF. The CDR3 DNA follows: TGTGCCAGTAGTATAAGGTCGGGGGTTGAGACCCAGTACTTC.

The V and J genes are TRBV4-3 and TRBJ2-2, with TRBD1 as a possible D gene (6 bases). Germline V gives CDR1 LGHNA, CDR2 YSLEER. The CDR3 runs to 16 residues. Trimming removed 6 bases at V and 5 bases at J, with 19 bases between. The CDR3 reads CASSRSTGFGTGELFF. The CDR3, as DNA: TGCGCCAGCAGTCGGAGTACAGGGTTCGGGACCGGGGAGCTGTTTTTT.

DNA for the CDR3: TGTGCCAGCAGCTTAGTAGCAGCAGATACGCAGTATTTT. Amino acid sequence: CASSLVAADTQYF. The rearrangement links TRBV7-2 to TRBJ2-3, with D unclear. Germline-derived CDR1 and CDR2 are SGHTA and FQGNSA. The CDR3 covers 13 residues. V lost 1 base, J lost 4 bases, and 6 bases lay in between.

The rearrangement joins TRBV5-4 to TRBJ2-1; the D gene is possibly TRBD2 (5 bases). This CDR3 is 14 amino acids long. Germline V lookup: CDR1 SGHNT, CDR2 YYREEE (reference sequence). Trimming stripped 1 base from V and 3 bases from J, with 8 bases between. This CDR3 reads CASSLRGIYNEQFF. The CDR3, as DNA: TGTGCCAGCAGCTTGAGAGGGATCTACAATGAGCAGTTCTTC.

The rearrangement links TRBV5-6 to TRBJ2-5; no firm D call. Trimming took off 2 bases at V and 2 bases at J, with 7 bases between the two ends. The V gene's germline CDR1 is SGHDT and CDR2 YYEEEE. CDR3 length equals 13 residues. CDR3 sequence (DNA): TGTGCCAGCAGCTTTCCGACACAAGAGACCCAGTACTTC. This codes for CASSFPTQETQYF.

This chain's CDR3 is CASSPDSSGYGYTF. CDR3 in DNA: TGTGCCAGCTCACCGGACTCCTCGGGCTATGGCTACACCTTC. The rearrangement links TRBV18 to TRBJ1-2; D is unclear. Germline V gene sequence: CDR1 KGHSH, CDR2 LQKENI. The CDR3 extends over 14 amino acids. Trimming took off 3 bases at V and 4 bases at J, with 12 bases between the two ends.

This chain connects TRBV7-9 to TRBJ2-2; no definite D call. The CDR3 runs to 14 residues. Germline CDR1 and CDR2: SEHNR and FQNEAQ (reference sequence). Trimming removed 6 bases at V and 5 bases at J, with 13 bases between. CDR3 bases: TGTGCCAGCAGACTCCCCGATCGGACCGGGGAGCTGTTTTTT. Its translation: CASRLPDRTGELFF.

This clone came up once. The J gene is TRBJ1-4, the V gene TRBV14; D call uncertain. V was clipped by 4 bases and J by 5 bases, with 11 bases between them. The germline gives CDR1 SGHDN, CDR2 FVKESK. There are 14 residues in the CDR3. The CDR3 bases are TGTGCCAGCAGCCTGTCGGGGAGGAATGAAAAACTGTTTTTT. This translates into CASSLSGRNEKLFF.